The 22 T cell receptor beta chains below were found in one sample sequenced in a study of T-cell reconstitution after alpha-beta-depleted transplantation in children. Preparation of the TCRbeta library used unique molecular identifiers. TCRdb called the PCR reads again in MiXCR, with one record for every CDR3 protein. This repertoire shows some 830,000 distinct CDR3 sequences, roughly 15% found once; its top ten account for around 4.5%. Sequences were derived from PBMCs, mostly from graft donor cells, sampled 360 days after TCRalphabeta/CD19-depleted stem cell transplant. All receptors derive from a male patient between 10 and 17 years old who had a stem cell transplant for acute lymphoblastic leukemia, so the T cells may come from the graft donor.

This clonotype came up many times. The chain has TRBV16 and TRBJ1-4; a possible D gene is TRBD1 (5 bases). The CDR3 consists of 15 residues. CDR1 KGHSY and CDR2 FQNENV come from the germline V gene. The ends were cut back, 2 bases at V and 1 base at J, with 8 bases in the middle. The CDR3 sequence is CASSQHRRTNEKLFF. In nucleotides, the CDR3 is TGTGCCAGCAGCCAACACAGGAGAACTAATGAAAAACTGTTTTTT.

V usage is TRBV29-1 and J usage is TRBJ2-1; 13 bases are a match to TRBD2. Germline-derived CDR1 and CDR2 are SQVTM and ANQGSEA. CDR3 length: 11 residues. The CDR3 coding sequence is TGCATCGGACTAGCGGGAGTTGAGCAGTTCTTC. It codes for CIGLAGVEQFF.

The CDR3 loop is CASSLWTGAEQYF. CDR3 nucleotide sequence: TGTGCCAGCAGTTTATGGACCGGGGCCGAGCAGTACTTC. The rearrangement links TRBV27 to TRBJ2-7; D tentatively reads TRBD1 or TRBD2 (5 bases each). The CDR3 consists of 13 residues. V dropped 1 base and J dropped 6 bases, with 10 bases sitting between them. Germline CDR1 reads MNHEY; CDR2 reads SMNVEV (reference sequence).

The rearrangement links TRBV6-2 or TRBV6-3 to TRBJ2-7; D is undetermined. The CDR3 covers 18 residues. V was pared by 0 bases and J by 4 bases, with 22 bases between. Germline V lookup: CDR1 MNHEY, CDR2 SVGEGT. DNA of the CDR3: TGTGCCAGCAGTTACTCGCGCAGCCGGACCCTCGAACGGTACGAGCAGTACTTC. Protein sequence: CASSYSRSRTLERYEQYF.

This clonotype was seen a handful of times. The chain combines TRBV19 with TRBJ2-7; D is unresolved. CDR3 length: 13 residues. Germline V gene data show CDR1 as LNHDA and CDR2 as SQIVND (reference sequence). V was pared by 0 bases and J by 3 bases, with 6 bases between. In DNA form, the CDR3 reads TGTGCCAGTAGTATAGACTTTTACTACGAGCAGTACTTC. Translation: CASSIDFYYEQYF. Full variable domain (outside the CDR3, taken from reference TRBV19 and TRBJ2-7): DGGITQSPKYLFRKEGQNVTLSCEQNLNHDAMYWYRQDPGQGLRLIYYSQIVNDFQKGDIAEGYSVSREKKESFPLTVTSAQKNPTAFYLCASSIDFYYEQYFGPGTRLTVT.

The chain employs TRBV7-2 and TRBJ2-3; perhaps D is TRBD1 or TRBD2 (6 bases each). Germline CDR1 reads SGHTA; CDR2 reads FQGNSA. Trimming stripped 1 base from V and 0 bases from J, with 14 bases between. This CDR3 has 17 residues. CDR3 sequence: CASSLVAGTLSTDTQYF. The CDR3 bases are TGTGCCAGCAGCTTAGTGGCGGGGACATTAAGCACAGATACGCAGTATTTT. The entire variable domain, with the rest obtained from reference TRBV7-2 and TRBJ2-3, is as follows: GAGVSQSPSNKVTEKGKDVELRCDPISGHTALYWYRQSLGQGLEFLIYFQGNSAPDKSGLPSDRFSAERTGGSVSTLTIQRTQQEDSAVYLCASSLVAGTLSTDTQYFGPGTRLTVL.

The chain joins TRBV9 to TRBJ2-7; a weak D match, TRBD1 (6 bases). CDR3 length equals 13 residues. Germline-derived CDR1 and CDR2 are SGDLS and YYNGEE. V was shortened by 4 bases and J by 6 bases, with 14 bases between the two germline ends. The CDR3 reads CASSQTGIGEQYF. In DNA, the CDR3 is TGTGCCAGCAGCCAAACAGGGATCGGCGAGCAGTACTTC.

The sample holds many counts of this clonotype. V gene TRBV5-1 combines with J gene TRBJ2-1; the match to TRBD2 covers 11 bases. Germline values: CDR1 SGHRS, CDR2 YFSETQ. The J segment lost 6 bases and the V segment lost 6 bases, leaving 5 bases of the junction unmatched. This CDR3 spans 14 amino acids. This CDR3 reads CASTLAGGGNEQFF. CDR3 DNA sequence: TGCGCCAGCACGCTAGCGGGAGGAGGCAATGAGCAGTTCTTC. Full variable domain (outside the CDR3, taken from reference TRBV5-1 and TRBJ2-1): KAGVTQTPRYLIKTRGQQVTLSCSPISGHRSVSWYQQTPGQGLQFLFEYFSETQRNKGNFPGRFSGRQFSNSRSEMNVSTLELGDSALYLCASTLAGGGNEQFFGPGTRLTVL.

This chain uses TRBV18 with TRBJ2-3, with 12 bases fitting TRBD2. The CDR3 consists of 16 residues. CDR1 and CDR2 (germline): KGHSH, LQKENI. The V gene end was trimmed by 0 bases and the J gene end by 5 bases; junction bases not matched to a gene: 3. CDR3 DNA sequence: TGTGCCAGCTCACCACCCGGACTAGCGGGAATAGATACGCAGTATTTT. This codes for CASSPPGLAGIDTQYF.

The sample holds a few counts of this clonotype. CDR3 coding DNA: TGTGCCAGCTCACCACCGACAGCCTACGAGCAGTACTTC. Amino acid sequence: CASSPPTAYEQYF. The chain recombines TRBV18 with TRBJ2-7; D possibly corresponds to TRBD1 (5 bases). V lost 0 bases, J lost 2 bases, and 5 bases lay in between. The CDR3 runs 13 residues. CDR1 KGHSH and CDR2 LQKENI come from the germline V gene.

This chain connects TRBV4-1 to TRBJ2-7; possibly TRBD1 for D (6 bases). The CDR3 sequence is 15 residues long. Germline V CDR1 and CDR2: MGHRA, YSYEKL. V lost 0 bases and J lost 4, with 13 bases in between. The CDR3 loop is CASSQESQGLYEQYF. CDR3 sequence (DNA): TGCGCCAGCAGCCAAGAGTCACAGGGTTTGTACGAGCAGTACTTC.

This clonotype was found a few times. The V and J genes are TRBV20-1 and TRBJ1-2, with a tentative D call TRBD1 (5 bases). Between the trimmed V and J ends, which lost 6 bases and 4 bases, there was a span of 9 bases. Germline V lookup: CDR1 DFQATT, CDR2 SNEGSKA (reference sequence). The CDR3 contains 11 residues. The CDR3 nucleotides read TGCAGTGCGGGTGGGGCCTATGGCTACACCTTC. Translation: CSAGGAYGYTF.

In its sample, this clonotype was seen a few times. The V gene is TRBV5-1, the J gene TRBJ1-1; D is uncertain. Germline lookup yields CDR1 SGHRS and CDR2 YFSETQ. CDR3 length equals 15 residues. The ends were cut back, 0 bases at V and 3 bases at J, with 12 bases in the middle. The DNA of the CDR3 is TGCGCCAGCAGCTTGGTATGGACTGATGACACTGAAGCTTTCTTT. Its protein product is CASSLVWTDDTEAFF.

In its sample, this clonotype was seen many times. CDR3 region: CASRRGTGSYEQYF. In DNA, the CDR3 is TGTGCCAGCAGACGCGGGACAGGTTCCTACGAGCAGTACTTC. The chain has TRBV27 and TRBJ2-7, with TRBD1 matching over 8 bases. Germline V CDR1 and CDR2: MNHEY, SMNVEV (reference sequence). The junction had 5 bases not matched to a gene; V was cut back by 6 bases and J by 1 base. The CDR3 totals 14 residues.

The genes are TRBV7-3 and TRBJ2-1; D is unresolved. V was cut by 7 bases and J by 0 bases, with 10 bases left in between. The germline CDR1 and CDR2 sequences are SGHTA and FQGTGA. This CDR3 is built from 14 residues. The CDR3 DNA reads as TGTGCCAGCAACCCCGACACCTCCTACAATGAGCAGTTCTTC. Its translation is CASNPDTSYNEQFF.

This clonotype showed up just a few times. The V and J genes are TRBV19 and TRBJ1-5; 8 nucleotides match TRBD1. Trimming cost V 7 bases and J 3 bases; bases outside gene matches: 2. This CDR3 contains 13 residues. CDR1 and CDR2 (germline): LNHDA, SQIVND (reference sequence). CDR3 nucleotide sequence: TGTGCCAGTAAGGACAGGGTCAATCAGCCCCAGCATTTT. As protein: CASKDRVNQPQHF.

CDR3 nucleotide sequence: TGTGCCAGCAGCTTTCCCCCTGCGGGAGGGCCTGGAGAGACCCAGTACTTC. Its translation: CASSFPPAGGPGETQYF. This chain links TRBV7-6 with TRBJ2-5; 9 nucleotides agree with TRBD2. The CDR3 runs 17 residues. Germline V gene lookup returns CDR1 SGHVS and CDR2 FNYEAQ. The J segment lost 4 bases and the V segment lost 3 bases, leaving 12 bases of the junction unmatched.

This clonotype was counted between two and nine times. The chain joins TRBV5-1 to TRBJ2-3; 7 nucleotides agree with TRBD2. This CDR3 contains 13 residues. Germline V lookup: CDR1 SGHRS, CDR2 YFSETQ. V lost 4 bases, J lost 6 bases, and 5 bases stayed unmatched. Written as DNA, the CDR3 is TGCGCCAGCAGCCGTAGCGGGCGGGATACGCAGTATTTT. Translated: CASSRSGRDTQYF.

Only a few counts were recorded for this clonotype. V gene TRBV4-2 combines with J gene TRBJ2-1; 9 bases agree with TRBD2. The CDR3 runs to 16 residues. The trim removed 1 base at V and 2 bases at J, leaving 3 bases unmatched. Germline values: CDR1 LGHNA, CDR2 YNFKEQ. The CDR3 region has the DNA TGTGCCAGCAGCCAAGTAGCGGGAGACCCCTACAATGAGCAGTTCTTC. This sequence encodes CASSQVAGDPYNEQFF.

The V and J genes are TRBV27 and TRBJ2-7; 7 bases line up with TRBD1. The CDR3 is 13 amino acids. The ends lost 5 bases at V and 3 bases at J; junction bases unmatched: 4. Germline V lookup: CDR1 MNHEY, CDR2 SMNVEV (reference sequence). The CDR3 region is CASSTRQGYEQYF. The CDR3 region has the DNA TGTGCCAGCAGTACACGACAGGGCTACGAGCAGTACTTC.

In this sample, this clonotype turned up many times. CDR3 bases: TGCAGTGCTAGCGGGGGCGGAGGCAATCAGCCCCAGCATTTT. As protein: CSASGGGGNQPQHF. This rearrangement joins TRBV20-1 to TRBJ1-5, with D perhaps matching TRBD1 (6 bases). Germline CDR1 and CDR2: DFQATT and SNEGSKA (reference sequence). CDR3 length: 14 amino acids. Trimming stripped 3 bases from V and 2 bases from J, with 11 bases between.

This clonotype was seen only a few times. The chain recombines TRBV5-1 with TRBJ2-7, with 8 nucleotides matching TRBD1. Unmatched junction bases numbered 10, after V lost 1 base and J lost 7 bases. This CDR3 is built from 15 residues. Germline CDR1 SGHRS, CDR2 YFSETQ. The DNA of the CDR3 is TGCGCCAGCAGCTTGAGCGGACAGGGATTACGGGAGCAGTACTTC. Residues: CASSLSGQGLREQYF.